The 2 T cell receptor beta chains below were found in one sample sequenced in a study of cytomegalovirus exposure and HLA in healthy donors. The primer mix had 60 Vbeta and 13 Jbeta primers. Assay used: immunoSEQ multiplex PCR; TCRdb lists only in-frame clones, some missing. The sample lists about 160,000 clones, around 80% occurring once. Sequenced: PBMCs. The source is a man aged 18 to 29 in good health and CMV-seronegative.

This chain connects TRBV7-3 to TRBJ2-1; 9 bases are shared with TRBD2. Losses at the gene ends were 5 bases for V and 7 bases for J; bases not matched to a gene: 9. Germline V gene lookup returns CDR1 SGHTA and CDR2 FQGTGA. The CDR3 length is 15 residues. The CDR3 nucleotides are TGTGCCAGCAGCCTCTTAGCGGGAGAAGTTAATGAGCAGTTCTTC. Translating it yields CASSLLAGEVNEQFF. Variable domain in full (rest from reference TRBV7-3 and TRBJ2-1): GAGVSQTPSNKVTEKGKYVELRCDPISGHTALYWYRQSLGQGPEFLIYFQGTGAADDSGLPNDRFFAVRPEGSVSTLKIQRTERGDSAVYLCASSLLAGEVNEQFFGPGTRLTVL.

This clone has just a few counts. The chain is built from TRBV9 and TRBJ1-3; tentative D call: TRBD1 (5 bases). Between the trimmed V and J ends, which lost 4 bases and 0 bases, there was a span of 14 bases. The CDR3 extends over 16 amino acids. From germline, CDR1 is SGDLS and CDR2 YYNGEE. The CDR3 sequence is CASSPRVGFSGNTIYF. The DNA for the CDR3 is TGTGCCAGCAGCCCCAGGGTCGGATTCTCTGGAAACACCATATATTTT.